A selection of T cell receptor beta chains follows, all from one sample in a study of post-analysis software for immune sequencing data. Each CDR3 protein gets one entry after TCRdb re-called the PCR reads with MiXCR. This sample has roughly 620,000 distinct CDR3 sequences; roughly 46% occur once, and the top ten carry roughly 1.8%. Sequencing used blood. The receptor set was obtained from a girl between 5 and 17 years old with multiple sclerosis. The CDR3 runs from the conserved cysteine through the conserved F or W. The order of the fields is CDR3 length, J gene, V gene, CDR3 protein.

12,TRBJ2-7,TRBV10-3,CAISDQGHEQYF
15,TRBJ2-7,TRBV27,CASSLDGRAMDEQYF
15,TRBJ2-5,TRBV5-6,CASSLAGALQETQYF
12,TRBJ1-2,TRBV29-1,CSVGGLGYGYTF
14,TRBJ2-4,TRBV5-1,CASSLDNPGNIQYF
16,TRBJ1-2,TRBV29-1,CSVVGRTDSFFYGYTF
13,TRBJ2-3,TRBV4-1,CASSQEPREAQYF
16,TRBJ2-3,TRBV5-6,CASSLPGLQSTDTQYF
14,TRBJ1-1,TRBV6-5,CASTLGRFNTEAFF
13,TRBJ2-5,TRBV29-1,CSVGGPPQETQYF
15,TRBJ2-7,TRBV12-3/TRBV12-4,CASNRGGALRYEQYF
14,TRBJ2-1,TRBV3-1,CASRALNSYNEQFF
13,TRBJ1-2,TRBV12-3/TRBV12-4,CASHLHRDYGYTF
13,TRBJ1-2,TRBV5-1,CASSPRTGPGYTF
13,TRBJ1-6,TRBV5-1,CASSDRTNSPLHF